This TCR beta chain was documented in a study of cytomegalovirus exposure and HLA in healthy donors. The CDR3 has 15 residues. Germline CDR1 and CDR2: LNHDA and SQIVND (reference sequence). Trimming stripped 1 base from V and 2 bases from J, with 10 bases between. About this clone itself: Its specificity is not known.

Study-wide points: One later analysis, an examination of the 120 validation repertoires, found that first-cohort TCR clusters tended to co-occur in them. Reportedly, diagnosis of cytomegalovirus status by the classifier showed high specificity and sensitivity.

Only in-frame clones appear in the TCRdb table, and some are missing; sequencing was by immunoSEQ multiplex PCR. The table lists more than 200,000 clones, roughly 87% of them singletons. This clonotype was sampled from a man between 18 and 29 years old in good health and CMV-seropositive. What was sequenced was PBMCs. V is TRBV19 and J is TRBJ2-3; D not resolved. The CDR3 nucleotides are TGTGCCAGTAGTATAGGGCCAGTGATCACAGATACGCAGTATTTT. Its protein is CASSIGPVITDTQYF.